The clone carrying this T cell receptor (beta chain) was found a few times. The antigen remains unidentified. TCRdb fed the 5' RACE reads into MiXCR, producing one record per CDR3 protein. The data hold around 250,000 distinct CDR3 sequences, with around 5.3% observed a single time. Germline V gives CDR1 SGHNT, CDR2 YYREEE (reference sequence). Trimming removed 2 bases from V and 0 bases from J, with 11 bases in between. The CDR3 consists of 15 residues. The data derive from a study of T cells after yellow fever vaccination. About the research overall: Fractions low in cell number were prepared with SMART-Seq v4 Ultra Low Input.

Points from the study as a whole: Post-booster reappearance was seen for most primary-vaccination clones (just under 97% CD4, around 90% CD8).

The sample consisted of CD4+ T cells sorted from PBMCs, taken on the day of the yellow fever booster vaccination. The origin of this receptor is a man aged 18 to 30 who received the YFV17D yellow fever vaccine. This chain joins TRBV5-4 and TRBJ1-1; D not resolved. Here the CDR3 reads CASSFEMGMNTEAFF. The CDR3 DNA sequence: TGTGCCAGCAGCTTCGAAATGGGGATGAACACTGAAGCTTTCTTT.